The 5 T cell receptor beta chains in this list originate from one sample, sequenced in a study of CXCR3-negative and CXCR3-positive naive CD8 T cells. Through 5' RACE with UMI labels, the TRB cDNA libraries were prepared. No DNA is given; TCRdb re-called the 5' RACE reads and lists each CDR3 protein once. Across around 40,000 distinct CDR3 sequences, the top ten clones capture about 15% of the sample. Sequenced: memory CD8+ T cells from blood. These receptors originate from a human donor in good health. Some clones in this sample may be carry-over from other donors' samples.

CDR3: CSAMDTGGQSQPQHF. V gene TRBV20-1 combines with J gene TRBJ1-5; the D call from TCRdb, TRBD1, cannot be confirmed without DNA. Germline lookup yields CDR1 DFQATT and CDR2 SNEGSKA (reference sequence). The CDR3 runs 15 residues.

CDR3 amino acids: CASRPYSFQETQYF. The rearrangement links TRBV6-2 or TRBV6-3 to TRBJ2-5; without DNA, the TCRdb call of TRBD2 cannot be checked. From germline, CDR1 is MNHEY and CDR2 SVGEGT. CDR3 size: 14 residues.

The chain uses TRBV28 and TRBJ2-7; the D gene TCRdb calls, TRBD1, cannot be checked with no DNA. CDR1 is MDHEN, CDR2 SYDVKM, per germline. This CDR3 has 14 amino acids. The CDR3 loop is CASSLRTGGYEQYF.

This chain uses TRBV6-5 with TRBJ1-4. In germline, CDR1 is MNHEY, CDR2 SVGAGI. The CDR3 totals 15 residues. CDR3 region: CASSSNGGPNEKLFF.

This chain uses TRBV20-1 with TRBJ2-5; the D gene TCRdb calls, TRBD2, cannot be checked with no DNA. CDR3 length: 17 residues. Germline-derived CDR1 and CDR2 are DFQATT and SNEGSKA (reference sequence). The CDR3 sequence: CSARDPLTLAGVETQYF.